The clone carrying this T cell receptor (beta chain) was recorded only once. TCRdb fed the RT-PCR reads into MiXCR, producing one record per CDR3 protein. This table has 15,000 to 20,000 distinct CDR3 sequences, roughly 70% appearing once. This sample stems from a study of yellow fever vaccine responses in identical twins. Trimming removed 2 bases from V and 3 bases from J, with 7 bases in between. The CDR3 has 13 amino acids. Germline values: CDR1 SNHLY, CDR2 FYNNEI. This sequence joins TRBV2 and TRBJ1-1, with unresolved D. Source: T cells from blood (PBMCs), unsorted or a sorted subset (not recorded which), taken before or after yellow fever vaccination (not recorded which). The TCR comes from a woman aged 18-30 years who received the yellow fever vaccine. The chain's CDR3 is CASSETSYTEAFF. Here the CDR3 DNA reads TGTGCCAGCAGTGAAACCAGTTACACTGAAGCTTTCTTT. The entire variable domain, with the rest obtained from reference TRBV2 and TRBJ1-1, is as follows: EPEVTQTPSHQVTQMGQEVILRCVPISNHLYFYWYRQILGQKVEFLVSFYNNEISEKSEIFDDQFSVERPDGSNFTLKIRSTKLEDSAMYFCASSETSYTEAFFGQGTRLTVV.